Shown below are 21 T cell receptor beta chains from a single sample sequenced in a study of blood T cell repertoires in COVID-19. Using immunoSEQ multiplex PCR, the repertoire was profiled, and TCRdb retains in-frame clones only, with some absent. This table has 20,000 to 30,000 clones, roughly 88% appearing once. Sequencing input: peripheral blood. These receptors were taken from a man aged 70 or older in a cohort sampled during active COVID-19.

CDR3 sequence reads: CASSRTAGGQGSTDTQYF. Here the CDR3 DNA reads TGTGCCAGTAGTAGGACGGCGGGAGGGCAAGGTAGCACAGATACGCAGTATTTT. This chain uses TRBV19 with TRBJ2-3; 9 bases align to TRBD2. CDR3 length: 18 amino acids. CDR1 is LNHDA, CDR2 SQIVND, per germline (reference sequence). V lost 4 bases, J lost 0 bases, and 11 bases stayed unmatched.

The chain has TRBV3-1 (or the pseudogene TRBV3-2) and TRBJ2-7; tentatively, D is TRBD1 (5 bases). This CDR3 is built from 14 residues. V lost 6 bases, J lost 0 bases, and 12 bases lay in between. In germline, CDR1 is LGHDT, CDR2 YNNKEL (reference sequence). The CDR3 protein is CASRDSFSSYEQYF. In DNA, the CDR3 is TGTGCCAGCAGAGACAGTTTTAGCTCCTACGAGCAGTACTTC.

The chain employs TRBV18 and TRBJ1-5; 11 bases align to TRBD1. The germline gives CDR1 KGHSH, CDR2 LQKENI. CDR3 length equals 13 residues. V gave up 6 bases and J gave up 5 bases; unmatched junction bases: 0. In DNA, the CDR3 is TGTGCCAGCTCGGGACAGGGGGATCAGCCCCAGCATTTT. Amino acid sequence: CASSGQGDQPQHF.

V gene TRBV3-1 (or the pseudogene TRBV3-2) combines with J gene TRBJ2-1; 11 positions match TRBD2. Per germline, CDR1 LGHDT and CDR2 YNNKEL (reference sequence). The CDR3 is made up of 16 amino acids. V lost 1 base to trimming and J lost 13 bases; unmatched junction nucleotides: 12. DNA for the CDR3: TGTGCCAGCAGCCAAGCAGGAGGAGGACTAGCGGGCTTTCAGTTCTTC. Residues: CASSQAGGGLAGFQFF.

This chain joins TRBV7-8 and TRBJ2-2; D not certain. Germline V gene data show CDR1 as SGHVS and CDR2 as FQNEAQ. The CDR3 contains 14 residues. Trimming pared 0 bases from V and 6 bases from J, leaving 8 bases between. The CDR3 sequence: CASSLASSPGELFF. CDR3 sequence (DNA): TGTGCCAGCAGCTTAGCTTCGTCCCCCGGGGAGCTGTTTTTT.

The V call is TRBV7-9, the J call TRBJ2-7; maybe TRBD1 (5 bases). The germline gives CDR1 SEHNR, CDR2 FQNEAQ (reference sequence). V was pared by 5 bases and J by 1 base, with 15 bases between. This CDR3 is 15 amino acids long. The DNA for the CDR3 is TGTGCCAGCAGCCGTACAGGATACTTTTCCTACGAGCAGTACTTC. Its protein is CASSRTGYFSYEQYF.

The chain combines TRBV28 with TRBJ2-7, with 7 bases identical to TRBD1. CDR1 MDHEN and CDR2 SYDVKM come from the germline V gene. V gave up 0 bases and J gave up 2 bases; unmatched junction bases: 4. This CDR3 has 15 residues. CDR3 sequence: CASSLWTGSPYEQYF. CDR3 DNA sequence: TGTGCCAGCAGTTTATGGACAGGGAGCCCCTACGAGCAGTACTTC.

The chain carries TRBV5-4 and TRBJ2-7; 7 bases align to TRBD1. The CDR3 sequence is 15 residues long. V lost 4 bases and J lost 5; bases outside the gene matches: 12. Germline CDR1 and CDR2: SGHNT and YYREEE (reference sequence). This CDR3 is CASSAYRGTFDEQYF. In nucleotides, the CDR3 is TGTGCCAGCAGCGCGTACAGGGGCACCTTCGACGAGCAGTACTTC.

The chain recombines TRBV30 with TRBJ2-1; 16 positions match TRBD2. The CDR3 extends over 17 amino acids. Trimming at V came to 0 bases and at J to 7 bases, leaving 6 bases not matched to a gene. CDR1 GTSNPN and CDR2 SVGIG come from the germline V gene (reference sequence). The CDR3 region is CAWSVGTSGRARNEQFF. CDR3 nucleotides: TGTGCCTGGAGTGTCGGGACTAGCGGGAGGGCACGGAATGAGCAGTTCTTC. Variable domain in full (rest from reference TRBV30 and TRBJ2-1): SQTIHQWPATLVQPVGSPLSLECTVEGTSNPNLYWYRQAAGRGLQLLFYSVGIGQISSEVPQNLSASRPQDRQFILSSKKLLLSDSGFYLCAWSVGTSGRARNEQFFGPGTRLTVL.

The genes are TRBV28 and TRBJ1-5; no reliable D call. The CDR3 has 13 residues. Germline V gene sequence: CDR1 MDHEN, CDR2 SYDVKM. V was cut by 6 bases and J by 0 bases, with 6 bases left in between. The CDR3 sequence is CASRGVSNQPQHF. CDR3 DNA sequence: TGTGCCAGCAGGGGCGTTAGCAATCAGCCCCAGCATTTT.

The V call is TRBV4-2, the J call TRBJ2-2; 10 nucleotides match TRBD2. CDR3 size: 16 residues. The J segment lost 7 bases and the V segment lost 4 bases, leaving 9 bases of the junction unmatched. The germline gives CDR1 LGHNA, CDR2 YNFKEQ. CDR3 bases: TGTGCCAGCAGCCCCACGGTAGCGGGAGGAATCGGGGAGCTGTTTTTT. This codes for CASSPTVAGGIGELFF.

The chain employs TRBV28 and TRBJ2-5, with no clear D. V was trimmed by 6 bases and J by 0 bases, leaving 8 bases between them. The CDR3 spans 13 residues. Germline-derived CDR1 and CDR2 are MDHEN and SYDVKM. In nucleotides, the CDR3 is TGTGCCAGCAGCCCAGACAACCAAGAGACCCAGTACTTC. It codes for CASSPDNQETQYF.

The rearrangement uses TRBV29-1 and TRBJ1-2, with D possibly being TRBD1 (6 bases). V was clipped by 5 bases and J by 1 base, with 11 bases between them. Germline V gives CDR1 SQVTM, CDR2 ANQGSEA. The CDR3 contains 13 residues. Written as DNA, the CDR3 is TGCAGCGTTCTACAGGGATTTAACTATGGCTACACCTTC. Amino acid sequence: CSVLQGFNYGYTF.

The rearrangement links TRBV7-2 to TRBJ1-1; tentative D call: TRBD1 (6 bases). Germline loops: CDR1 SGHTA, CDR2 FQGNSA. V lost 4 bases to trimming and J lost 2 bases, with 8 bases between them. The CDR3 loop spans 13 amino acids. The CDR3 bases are TGTGCCAGCAGCTCGACAGGAAACACTGAAGCTTTCTTT. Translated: CASSSTGNTEAFF.

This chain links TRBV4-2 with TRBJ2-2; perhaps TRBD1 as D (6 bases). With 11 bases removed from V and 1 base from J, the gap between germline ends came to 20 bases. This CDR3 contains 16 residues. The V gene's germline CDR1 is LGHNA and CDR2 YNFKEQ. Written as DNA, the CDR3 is TGTGCCTCTCGATTTGGGACACGCGTGAACACCGGGGAGCTGTTTTTT. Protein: CASRFGTRVNTGELFF.

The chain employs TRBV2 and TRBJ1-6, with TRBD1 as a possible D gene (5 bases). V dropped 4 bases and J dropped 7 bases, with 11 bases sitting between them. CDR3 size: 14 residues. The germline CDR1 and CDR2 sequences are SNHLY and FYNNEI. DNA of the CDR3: TGTGCCAGCAGTGGTCTCTCAGGGAATTCACCCCTCCACTTT. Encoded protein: CASSGLSGNSPLHF.

CDR3 sequence (DNA): TGTGCCAGCAGCCGCAGGGGATCTGGGGCCAACGTCCTGACTTTC. The encoded protein is CASSRRGSGANVLTF. The rearrangement uses TRBV7-2 and TRBJ2-6; the D gene is possibly TRBD1 (6 bases). Germline CDR1 SGHTA, CDR2 FQGNSA. CDR3 size: 15 residues. The ends were cut back, 5 bases at V and 1 base at J, with 9 bases in the middle.

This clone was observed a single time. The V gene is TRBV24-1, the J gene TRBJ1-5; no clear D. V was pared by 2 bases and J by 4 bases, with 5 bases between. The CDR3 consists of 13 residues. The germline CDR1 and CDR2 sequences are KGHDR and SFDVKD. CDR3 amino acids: CATSDSPNQPQHF. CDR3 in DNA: TGTGCCACCAGTGATTCCCCAAATCAGCCCCAGCATTTT.

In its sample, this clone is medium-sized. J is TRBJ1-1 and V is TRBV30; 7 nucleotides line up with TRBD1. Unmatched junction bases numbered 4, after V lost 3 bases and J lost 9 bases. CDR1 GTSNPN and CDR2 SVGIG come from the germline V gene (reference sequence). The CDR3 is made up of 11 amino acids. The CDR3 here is CAWSRQGKAFF. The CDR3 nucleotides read TGTGCCTGGAGCAGACAGGGAAAAGCTTTCTTT.

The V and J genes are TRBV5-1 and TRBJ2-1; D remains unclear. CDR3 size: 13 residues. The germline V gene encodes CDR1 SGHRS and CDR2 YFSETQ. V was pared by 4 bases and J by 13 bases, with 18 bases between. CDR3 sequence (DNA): TGCGCCAGCAGCGGTGGCTTTTTAAGTGGTCAGTTCTTC. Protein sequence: CASSGGFLSGQFF.

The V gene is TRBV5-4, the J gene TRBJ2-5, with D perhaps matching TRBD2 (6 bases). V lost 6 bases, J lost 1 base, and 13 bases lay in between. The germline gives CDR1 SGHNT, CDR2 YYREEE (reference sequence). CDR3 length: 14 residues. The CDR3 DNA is TGTGCCAGCACCCGACGGGGGACCCAAGAGACCCAGTACTTC. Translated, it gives CASTRRGTQETQYF.